A single sample is the source of the 22 T cell receptor beta chains below, sequenced in a study of CXCR3-negative and CXCR3-positive naive CD8 T cells. UMI-tagged TRB cDNA libraries were built via 5' RACE. TCRdb re-called the 5' RACE reads and shows each CDR3 protein once, DNA omitted. The sample holds under 9,500 distinct CDR3 sequences. Sequenced sample: naive CXCR3- CD8+ T cells from blood. Noted subset: CD45RO-CCR7+CD27+CD95- naive CD8+ T cells lacking CXCR3 (TNR3-). The receptors here all came from a human donor in good health. Some clones in this sample may be carry-over from other donors' samples.

This clonotype counts as medium-sized (0.01 to 0.1%) by frequency. The chain combines TRBV29-1 with TRBJ1-4; TCRdb's D call of TRBD1 is untestable without DNA. Germline V gene lookup returns CDR1 SQVTM and CDR2 ANQGSEA. The length of the CDR3 is 13 residues. This chain's CDR3 is CSAKDRTNEKLFF.

The CDR3 loop reads CSAGTWEGNTIYF. The V gene is TRBV29-1, the J gene TRBJ1-3; no DNA is available, so the TRBD1 call from TCRdb remains unchecked. The length of the CDR3 is 13 residues. Germline CDR1 SQVTM, CDR2 ANQGSEA.

Considering frequency, this clonotype is medium-sized. The chain recombines TRBV28 with TRBJ2-7; TCRdb returns TRBD1, unconfirmable since there is no DNA. Germline-derived CDR1 and CDR2 are MDHEN and SYDVKM. The CDR3 has 15 amino acids. The CDR3 is CASSVTGTEPYEQYF.

The V gene is TRBV21-1, the J gene TRBJ1-6. TRBV21-1 is a pseudogene locus. There are 12 residues in the CDR3. CDR3: CASSSRYSPLHF.

The chain joins TRBV5-4 to TRBJ1-2; TCRdb lists TRBD1, though no DNA is available to test this call. Per the germline V gene, CDR1 is SGHNT and CDR2 is YYREEE (reference sequence). This CDR3 comprises 15 residues. This CDR3 reads CASSLGQRIGDGYTF.

This clonotype is medium-sized by frequency. This rearrangement joins TRBV5-5 to TRBJ2-1; TCRdb proposes TRBD1, but this gene call is untestable without DNA. The germline V gene encodes CDR1 SGHKS and CDR2 YYEKEE (reference sequence). The length of the CDR3 is 15 residues. CDR3 amino acids: CASSLLTGVVGEQFF.

CDR3 sequence reads: CASSWNTEAFF. The chain couples TRBV28 to TRBJ1-1. In germline, CDR1 is MDHEN, CDR2 SYDVKM. The CDR3 loop spans 11 amino acids.

The rearrangement joins TRBV29-1 to TRBJ2-2; TCRdb picks TRBD2, but there is no DNA to check that call. CDR1 is SQVTM and CDR2 is ANQGSEA in the germline V gene. CDR3 length: 12 amino acids. The CDR3 loop reads CSVWRARGAVFF.

Its frequency marks this clonotype as medium-sized. V and J are TRBV29-1 and TRBJ2-1; TCRdb lists TRBD2, though no DNA is available to test this call. CDR3 length: 22 residues. The germline CDR1 and CDR2 sequences are SQVTM and ANQGSEA. CDR3 region: CSVDSPTAGGRLAGEAYNEQFF.

The chain combines TRBV20-1 with TRBJ1-4; TCRdb proposes TRBD1, but this gene call is untestable without DNA. The CDR3 length is 15 residues. Per the germline V gene, CDR1 is DFQATT and CDR2 is SNEGSKA (reference sequence). CDR3 protein: CSAPAPGQNEKLFFF.

The rearrangement links TRBV29-1 to TRBJ1-3. The CDR3 runs 14 residues. In germline, CDR1 is SQVTM, CDR2 ANQGSEA. The CDR3 sequence is CSVGDGLSGNTIYF.

This clonotype is labeled medium-sized based on frequency. V usage is TRBV20-1 and J usage is TRBJ1-5; TCRdb names TRBD1, which stays unverified in the absence of DNA. Germline loops: CDR1 DFQATT, CDR2 SNEGSKA (reference sequence). The CDR3 extends over 14 amino acids. The CDR3 spells CSARDPGGVQPQHF.

The chain uses TRBV15 and TRBJ1-5; the TCRdb D gene call, TRBD1, has no DNA to confirm it. The V gene's germline CDR1 is LNHNV and CDR2 YYDKDF (reference sequence). The CDR3 spans 14 residues. The CDR3 loop is CATSRGQVNQPQHF. Filled out from reference TRBV15 and TRBJ1-5, the complete variable domain reads DAMVIQNPRYQVTQFGKPVTLSCSQTLNHNVMYWYQQKSSQAPKLLFHYYDKDFNNEADTPDNFQSRRPNTSFCFLDIRSPGLGDTAMYLCATSRGQVNQPQHFGDGTRLSIL.

The rearrangement joins TRBV7-8 to TRBJ1-2; the TCRdb call, TRBD1, lacks DNA for checking. The length of the CDR3 is 14 residues. In germline, CDR1 is SGHVS, CDR2 FQNEAQ. CDR3 loop: CASSDDRTPYGYTF.

According to its frequency, this clonotype is medium-sized. V usage is TRBV20-1 and J usage is TRBJ2-3; as DNA is missing, the TRBD2 call by TCRdb cannot be tested. The germline CDR1 and CDR2 sequences are DFQATT and SNEGSKA (reference sequence). CDR3 size: 17 residues. CDR3 amino acids: CSASGWEASGRPDTQYF.

The V gene is TRBV3-1, the J gene TRBJ2-1; TCRdb's D call of TRBD2 is untestable without DNA. The CDR3 covers 15 residues. Germline CDR1 LGHDT, CDR2 YNNKEL (reference sequence). CDR3 loop: CASSQGTSLYNEQFF.

CDR3 protein: CSVESGGDTEAFF. The rearrangement joins TRBV29-1 to TRBJ1-1; without DNA, the TCRdb call of TRBD1 cannot be checked. Germline values: CDR1 SQVTM, CDR2 ANQGSEA. The CDR3 has 13 residues.

The chain has TRBV21-1 and TRBJ2-4; TCRdb names TRBD2, which stays unverified in the absence of DNA. TRBV21-1 is labeled a pseudogene. The CDR3 length is 17 residues. The CDR3: CASSKPSGPIAKNIQYF.

This CDR3 reads CASRGTSGGSGGYEAKNIQYF. The chain combines TRBV3-1 with TRBJ2-4; absent DNA, TCRdb's TRBD1 call cannot be checked. Germline loops: CDR1 LGHDT, CDR2 YNNKEL (reference sequence). This CDR3 is built from 21 residues.

This clonotype is deemed medium-sized (0.01 to 0.1%) by its frequency. V gene TRBV29-1 combines with J gene TRBJ2-3. Germline loops: CDR1 SQVTM, CDR2 ANQGSEA. The CDR3 spans 14 residues. The CDR3 protein is CSVVGQLITDTQYF.

The chain joins TRBV28 to TRBJ1-5; TCRdb indicates TRBD1, and absent DNA this call remains unverified. Germline CDR1 MDHEN, CDR2 SYDVKM. This CDR3 has 15 amino acids. CDR3: CASSPLLGGNQPQHF.

By frequency, this clonotype registers medium-sized (0.01 to 0.1%). The CDR3 region is CASSLWETYEQYF. The chain has TRBV28 and TRBJ2-7. The CDR3 length is 13 residues. Germline lookup yields CDR1 MDHEN and CDR2 SYDVKM.